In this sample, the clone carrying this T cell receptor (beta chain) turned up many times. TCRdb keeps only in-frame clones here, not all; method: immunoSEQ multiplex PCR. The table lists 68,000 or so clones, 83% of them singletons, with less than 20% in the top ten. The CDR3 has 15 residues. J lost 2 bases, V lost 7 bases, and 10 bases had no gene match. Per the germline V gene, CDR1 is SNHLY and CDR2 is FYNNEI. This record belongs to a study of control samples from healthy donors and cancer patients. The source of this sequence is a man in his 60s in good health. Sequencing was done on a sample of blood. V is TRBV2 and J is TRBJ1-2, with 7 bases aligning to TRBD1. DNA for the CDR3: TGTGCCAGCACCGGGGAGGGGGCAGGGAACTATGGCTACACCTTC. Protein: CASTGEGAGNYGYTF. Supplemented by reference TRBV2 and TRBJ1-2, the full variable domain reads EPEVTQTPSHQVTQMGQEVILRCVPISNHLYFYWYRQILGQKVEFLVSFYNNEISEKSEIFDDQFSVERPDGSNFTLKIRSTKLEDSAMYFCASTGEGAGNYGYTFGSGTRLTVV.